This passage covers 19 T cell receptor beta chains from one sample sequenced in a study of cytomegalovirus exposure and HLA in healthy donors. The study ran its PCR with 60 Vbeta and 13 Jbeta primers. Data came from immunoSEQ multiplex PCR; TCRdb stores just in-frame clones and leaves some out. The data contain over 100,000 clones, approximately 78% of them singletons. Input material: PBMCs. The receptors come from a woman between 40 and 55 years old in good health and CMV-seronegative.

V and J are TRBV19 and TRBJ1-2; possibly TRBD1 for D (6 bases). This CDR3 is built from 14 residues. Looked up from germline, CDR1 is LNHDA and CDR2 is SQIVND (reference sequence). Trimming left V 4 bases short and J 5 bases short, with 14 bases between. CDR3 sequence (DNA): TGTGCCAGTAGTAGCACGGCAGGGGCTTATGGCTACACCTTC. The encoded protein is CASSSTAGAYGYTF. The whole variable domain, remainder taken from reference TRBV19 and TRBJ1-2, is DGGITQSPKYLFRKEGQNVTLSCEQNLNHDAMYWYRQDPGQGLRLIYYSQIVNDFQKGDIAEGYSVSREKKESFPLTVTSAQKNPTAFYLCASSSTAGAYGYTFGSGTRLTVV.

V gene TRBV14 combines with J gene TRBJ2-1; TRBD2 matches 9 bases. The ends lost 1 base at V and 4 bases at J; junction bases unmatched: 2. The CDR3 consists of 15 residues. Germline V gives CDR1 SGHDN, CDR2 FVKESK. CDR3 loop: CASSQGLAGYNEQFF. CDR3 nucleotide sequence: TGTGCCAGCAGCCAAGGGCTAGCGGGATACAATGAGCAGTTCTTC.

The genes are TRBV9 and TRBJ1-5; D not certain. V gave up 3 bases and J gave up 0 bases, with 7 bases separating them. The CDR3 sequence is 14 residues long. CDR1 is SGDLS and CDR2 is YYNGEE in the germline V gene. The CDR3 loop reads CASSAGYSNQPQHF. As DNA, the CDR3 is TGTGCCAGCAGCGCGGGTTATAGCAATCAGCCCCAGCATTTT.

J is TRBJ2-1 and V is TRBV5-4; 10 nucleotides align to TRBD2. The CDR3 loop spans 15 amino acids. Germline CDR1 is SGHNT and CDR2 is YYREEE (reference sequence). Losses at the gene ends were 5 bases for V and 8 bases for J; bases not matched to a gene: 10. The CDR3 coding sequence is TGTGCCAGCAGTTCCCCTAGCGGGAGTAGGGATGAGCAGTTCTTC. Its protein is CASSSPSGSRDEQFF.

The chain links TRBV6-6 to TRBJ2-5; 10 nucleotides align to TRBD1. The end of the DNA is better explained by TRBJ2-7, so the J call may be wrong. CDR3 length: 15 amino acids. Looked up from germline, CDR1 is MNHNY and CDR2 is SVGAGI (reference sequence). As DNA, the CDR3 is TGTGCCAGCAACGAACCGGGACAGGGGTCCTACGAGCAGTACTTC. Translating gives CASNEPGQGSYEQYF.

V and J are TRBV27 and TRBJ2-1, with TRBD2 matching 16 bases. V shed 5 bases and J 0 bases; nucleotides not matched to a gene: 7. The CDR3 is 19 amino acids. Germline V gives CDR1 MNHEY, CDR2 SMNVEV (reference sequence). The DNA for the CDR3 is TGTGCCAGCAGTCCCGAGGGACTAGCGGGAGGGAGCTCCTACAATGAGCAGTTCTTC. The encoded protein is CASSPEGLAGGSSYNEQFF.

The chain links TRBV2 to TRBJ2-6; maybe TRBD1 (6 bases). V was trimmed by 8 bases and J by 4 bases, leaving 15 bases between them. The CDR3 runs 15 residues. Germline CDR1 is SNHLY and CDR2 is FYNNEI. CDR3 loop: CASDLSGVGANVLTF. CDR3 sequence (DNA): TGTGCCAGCGATCTCTCAGGGGTCGGGGCCAACGTCCTGACTTTC.

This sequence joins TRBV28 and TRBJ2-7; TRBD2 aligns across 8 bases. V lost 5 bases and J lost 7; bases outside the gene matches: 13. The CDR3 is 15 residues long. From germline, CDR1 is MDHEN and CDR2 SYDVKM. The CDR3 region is CASSNPAGVGLEQYF. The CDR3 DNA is TGTGCCAGCAGTAATCCAGCGGGAGTAGGCCTTGAGCAGTACTTC.

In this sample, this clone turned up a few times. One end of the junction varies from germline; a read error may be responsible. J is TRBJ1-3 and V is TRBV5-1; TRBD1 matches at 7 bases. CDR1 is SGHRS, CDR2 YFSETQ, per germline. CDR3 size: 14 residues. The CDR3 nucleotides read TGCGCCAGCAGCCAAGGGACAGCAGGAAAAACCATATATTTT. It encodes CASSQGTAGKTIYF.

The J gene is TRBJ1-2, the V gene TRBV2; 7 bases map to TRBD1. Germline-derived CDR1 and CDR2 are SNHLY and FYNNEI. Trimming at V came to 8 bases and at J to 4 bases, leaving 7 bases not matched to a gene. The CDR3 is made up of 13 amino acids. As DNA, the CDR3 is TGTGCCAGCCGACAGGGCGAATTCTATGGCTACACCTTC. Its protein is CASRQGEFYGYTF.

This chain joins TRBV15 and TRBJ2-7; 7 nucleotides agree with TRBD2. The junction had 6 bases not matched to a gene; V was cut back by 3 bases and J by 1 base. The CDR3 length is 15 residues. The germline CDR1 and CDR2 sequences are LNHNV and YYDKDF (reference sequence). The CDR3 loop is CATSRPPGGSYEQYF. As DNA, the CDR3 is TGTGCCACCAGCAGGCCCCCCGGGGGGTCCTACGAGCAGTACTTC.

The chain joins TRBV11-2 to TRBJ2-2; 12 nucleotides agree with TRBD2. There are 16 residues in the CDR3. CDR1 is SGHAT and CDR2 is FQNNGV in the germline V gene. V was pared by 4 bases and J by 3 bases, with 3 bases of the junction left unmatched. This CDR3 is CASSYGLAGYTGELFF. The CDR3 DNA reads TGTGCCAGCAGCTACGGACTAGCGGGATACACCGGGGAGCTGTTTTTT.

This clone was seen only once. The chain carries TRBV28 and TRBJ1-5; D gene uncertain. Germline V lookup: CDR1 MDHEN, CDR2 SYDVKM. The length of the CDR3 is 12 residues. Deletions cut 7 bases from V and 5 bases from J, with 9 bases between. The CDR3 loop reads CASNQDYQPQHF. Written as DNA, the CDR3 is TGTGCCAGCAACCAGGATTATCAGCCCCAGCATTTT.

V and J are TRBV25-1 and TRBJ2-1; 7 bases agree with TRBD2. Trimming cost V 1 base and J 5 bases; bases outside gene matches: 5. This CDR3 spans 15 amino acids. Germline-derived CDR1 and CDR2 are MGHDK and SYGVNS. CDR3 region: CASSEFSGTNNEQFF. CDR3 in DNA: TGTGCCAGCAGTGAATTCTCCGGGACTAACAATGAGCAGTTCTTC.

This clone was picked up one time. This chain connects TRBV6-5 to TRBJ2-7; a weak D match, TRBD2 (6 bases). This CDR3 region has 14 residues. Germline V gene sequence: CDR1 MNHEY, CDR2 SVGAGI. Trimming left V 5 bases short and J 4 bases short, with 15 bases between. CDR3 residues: CASSPLYRGYEQYF. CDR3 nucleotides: TGTGCCAGCAGTCCCCTCTACCGGGGGTACGAGCAGTACTTC.

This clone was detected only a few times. CDR3 sequence: CASSYQATGGSEAFF. CDR3 in DNA: TGTGCCAGCAGTTACCAGGCGACAGGGGGGTCTGAAGCTTTCTTT. The rearrangement links TRBV6-6 to TRBJ1-1; 9 nucleotides agree with TRBD1. The CDR3 has 15 amino acids. The germline V gene encodes CDR1 MNHNY and CDR2 SVGAGI (reference sequence). Unmatched junction bases numbered 7, after V lost 2 bases and J lost 6 bases.

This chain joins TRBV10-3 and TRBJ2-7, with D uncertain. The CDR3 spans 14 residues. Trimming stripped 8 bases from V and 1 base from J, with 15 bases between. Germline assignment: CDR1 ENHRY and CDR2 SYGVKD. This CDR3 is CAIGVLSSSYEQYF. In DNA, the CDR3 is TGTGCCATCGGAGTGCTATCCTCTTCCTACGAGCAGTACTTC.

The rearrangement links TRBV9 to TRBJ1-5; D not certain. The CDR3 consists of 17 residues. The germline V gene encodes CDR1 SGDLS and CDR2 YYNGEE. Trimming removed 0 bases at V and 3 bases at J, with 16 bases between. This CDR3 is CASSVGPVPMPNQPQHF. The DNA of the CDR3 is TGTGCCAGCAGCGTAGGCCCGGTCCCGATGCCCAATCAGCCCCAGCATTTT.

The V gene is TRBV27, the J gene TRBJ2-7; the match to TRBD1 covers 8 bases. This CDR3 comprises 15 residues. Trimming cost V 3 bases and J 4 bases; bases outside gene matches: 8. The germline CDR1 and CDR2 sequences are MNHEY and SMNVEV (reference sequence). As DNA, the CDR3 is TGTGCCAGCAGTTTGTCGACAGGGGAATTATACGAGCAGTACTTC. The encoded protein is CASSLSTGELYEQYF.